These 16 T cell receptor beta chains share one sample of origin, sequenced in a study of blood T cells in healthy people across ages. Together with a sample-barcoded 5' primer, a J-beta primer mix was included in a second PCR lasting roughly 6 to 12 cycles. In TCRdb, the 5' RACE reads were re-called with MiXCR into one record per CDR3 protein. The data show some 1.4 million distinct CDR3 sequences, 35% to 45% seen once. Sequences were obtained from blood. The receptor set was obtained from a woman aged 18-30 years in good health.

The chain has TRBV24-1 and TRBJ2-3; D tentatively fits TRBD1 or TRBD2 (6 bases each). Between the trimmed V and J ends, which lost 4 bases and 5 bases, there was a span of 12 bases. CDR1 and CDR2 from the germline V gene are KGHDR and SFDVKD. The CDR3 has 14 residues. CDR3 DNA sequence: TGTGCCACCAGTGACGGGGGCATAGGAGATACGCAGTATTTT. This gives the protein CATSDGGIGDTQYF.

This clonotype has only a few counts. V and J are TRBV6-1 and TRBJ2-1; a weak D match, TRBD2 (7 bases). The length of the CDR3 is 14 residues. V was shortened by 10 bases and J by 2 bases, with 15 bases between the two germline ends. The germline V gene encodes CDR1 MNHNS and CDR2 SASEGT. CDR3 nucleotides: TGTGCCATCACCGGGGGGCGAGCCTACAATGAGCAGTTCTTC. It translates to CAITGGRAYNEQFF.

This clonotype was found a few times. The V and J genes are TRBV27 and TRBJ2-7; the match to TRBD1 covers 7 bases. This CDR3 spans 13 amino acids. Germline loops: CDR1 MNHEY, CDR2 SMNVEV (reference sequence). V shed 6 bases, J shed 3 bases, and the junction held 5 bases outside the gene matches. The CDR3 loop is CASRKTGVYEQYF. CDR3 nucleotide sequence: TGTGCCAGCAGAAAAACAGGGGTCTACGAGCAGTACTTC.

The chain has TRBV9 and TRBJ2-5, with a weak D call TRBD2 (6 bases). The CDR3 totals 16 residues. V was clipped by 0 bases and J by 1 base, with 13 bases between them. Germline CDR1 and CDR2: SGDLS and YYNGEE. CDR3 residues: CASSVGVGGAQETQYF. The CDR3 DNA follows: TGTGCCAGCAGCGTAGGAGTCGGAGGGGCCCAAGAGACCCAGTACTTC. The full variable domain, completed using reference TRBV9 and TRBJ2-5, is DSGVTQTPKHLITATGQRVTLRCSPRSGDLSVYWYQQSLDQGLQFLIQYYNGEERAKGNILERFSAQQFPDLHSELNLSSLELGDSALYFCASSVGVGGAQETQYFGPGTRLLVL.

This clonotype has at least ten counts. This chain connects TRBV29-1 to TRBJ1-1, with no clear D. V was cut by 4 bases and J by 0 bases, with 9 bases left in between. The germline gives CDR1 SQVTM, CDR2 ANQGSEA. CDR3 length: 13 residues. In DNA form, the CDR3 reads TGCAGCGTTGTCGGCCAGTTGAACACTGAAGCTTTCTTT. The encoded protein is CSVVGQLNTEAFF.

This clonotype was recorded a few times. The rearrangement uses TRBV10-2 and TRBJ2-3; 13 nucleotides match TRBD2. V lost 4 bases and J lost 12; bases outside the gene matches: 7. Germline V lookup: CDR1 WSHSY, CDR2 SAAADI. The CDR3 contains 14 residues. In DNA, the CDR3 is TGCGCCAGCAGTGGAACTAGCGGGGGGGTCCCCCAGTATTTT. The encoded protein is CASSGTSGGVPQYF.

This rearrangement joins TRBV25-1 to TRBJ1-2, with a possible D match to TRBD1 (5 bases). Germline V gene lookup returns CDR1 MGHDK and CDR2 SYGVNS. Trimming cost V 2 bases and J 8 bases, with 6 bases left between them. This CDR3 contains 11 residues. The CDR3: CASSERQGYTF. CDR3 in DNA: TGTGCCAGCAGTGAACGACAGGGCTACACCTTC.

The genes are TRBV10-3 and TRBJ2-2; 7 nucleotides align to TRBD2. Germline CDR1 reads ENHRY; CDR2 reads SYGVKD. The CDR3 covers 15 residues. After removal of 3 bases from V and 5 bases from J, the junction contained 6 bases not matched to a gene. The CDR3 region is CAISEVAGETGELFF. The CDR3 DNA sequence: TGTGCCATCAGTGAAGTTGCGGGAGAAACCGGGGAGCTGTTTTTT.

V gene TRBV2 combines with J gene TRBJ2-3; the D is unclear. CDR3 size: 16 residues. V lost 2 bases and J 1 base, leaving 13 bases between the germline ends. Germline CDR1 and CDR2: SNHLY and FYNNEI. The DNA of the CDR3 is TGTGCCAGCAGTGAATCCCCAAAGGACCGCACAGATACGCAGTATTTT. Protein sequence: CASSESPKDRTDTQYF.

This CDR3 is CASSQDAQGIHEKLFF. CDR3 nucleotide sequence: TGTGCCAGCAGCCAAGACGCTCAGGGAATACATGAAAAACTGTTTTTT. V usage is TRBV7-2 and J usage is TRBJ1-4, with D possibly TRBD1 on 5 matching bases. This CDR3 has 16 amino acids. In germline, CDR1 is SGHTA, CDR2 FQGNSA. Deletions cut 5 bases from V and 6 bases from J, with 19 bases between.

This clonotype was counted only a few times. Sequence at one end of the junction differs from germline and may be a read error. This chain uses TRBV10-3 with TRBJ2-7; 11 positions agree with TRBD2. Per germline, CDR1 ENHRY and CDR2 SYGVKD. The CDR3 extends over 17 amino acids. The CDR3 DNA follows: TGTGCCATCGGTGACGCGCTAGCGGGAGGTAGCTCCTACGAGCAGTACTTC. Its protein is CAIGDALAGGSSYEQYF.

This clonotype was observed a single time. V is TRBV5-6 and J is TRBJ2-7, with TRBD2 matching over 10 bases. The germline V gene encodes CDR1 SGHDT and CDR2 YYEEEE. The length of the CDR3 is 15 residues. V lost 1 base and J lost 6; bases outside the gene matches: 7. CDR3 protein: CASSLSGLAGVEQYF. Written as DNA, the CDR3 is TGTGCCAGCAGCTTGTCGGGCCTAGCGGGAGTCGAGCAGTACTTC.

The chain combines TRBV5-1 with TRBJ2-3; a weak D match, TRBD2 (6 bases). The germline gives CDR1 SGHRS, CDR2 YFSETQ. Deletions cut 0 bases from V and 3 bases from J, with 17 bases between. The CDR3 sequence is 17 residues long. DNA for the CDR3: TGCGCCAGCAGCTTGGGGACTACAAACTTGGGGACAGATACGCAGTATTTT. Protein sequence: CASSLGTTNLGTDTQYF.

This chain joins TRBV10-2 and TRBJ2-7; 8 bases agree with TRBD2. Germline V gene data show CDR1 as WSHSY and CDR2 as SAAADI. The junction had 8 bases not matched to a gene; V was cut back by 0 bases and J by 4 bases. This CDR3 region has 16 residues. The CDR3 here is CASSESGRGAPYEQYF. CDR3 nucleotide sequence: TGCGCCAGCAGTGAGTCCGGGCGGGGGGCCCCTTACGAGCAGTACTTC.

In its sample, this clonotype was seen a few times. The J gene is TRBJ1-5, the V gene TRBV6-6, with a weak D call TRBD1 (5 bases). Trimming cost V 10 bases and J 3 bases, with 19 bases left between them. CDR1 is MNHNY and CDR2 is SVGAGI in the germline V gene (reference sequence). The CDR3 consists of 15 residues. For the CDR3, the DNA is TGTGCCACCCGGGACGGAGGACTTCACAATCAGCCCCAGCATTTT. This sequence encodes CATRDGGLHNQPQHF.

This clonotype was detected only a few times. The rearrangement uses TRBV2 and TRBJ1-4; tentatively, D is TRBD1 (5 bases). V was shortened by 7 bases and J by 11 bases, with 23 bases between the two germline ends. CDR3 length: 15 amino acids. Germline V gives CDR1 SNHLY, CDR2 FYNNEI. Written as DNA, the CDR3 is TGTGCCAGCAAGATGACTTCAGGGAAGGGAGAGAAACTGTTTTTT. Encoded protein: CASKMTSGKGEKLFF.